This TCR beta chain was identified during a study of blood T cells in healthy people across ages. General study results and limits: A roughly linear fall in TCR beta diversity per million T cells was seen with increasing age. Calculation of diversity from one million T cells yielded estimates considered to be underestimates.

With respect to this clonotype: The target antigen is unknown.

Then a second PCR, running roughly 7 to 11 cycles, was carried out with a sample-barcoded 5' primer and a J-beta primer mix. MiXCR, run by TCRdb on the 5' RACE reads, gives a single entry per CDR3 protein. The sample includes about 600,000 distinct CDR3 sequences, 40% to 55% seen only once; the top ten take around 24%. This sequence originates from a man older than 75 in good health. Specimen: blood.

CDR3 coding DNA: TGTGCCAGCAACGGGGTGAACAATGAGCAGTTCTTC. Translated: CASNGVNNEQFF. V and J are TRBV12-3 or TRBV12-4 and TRBJ2-1, with D tentatively TRBD2 (5 bases). The V end lost 7 bases, the J end lost 5 bases, and 9 bases lay between the germline ends. CDR3 length: 12 residues.